Given below is one T cell receptor beta chain in context. Its antigen specificity is not known. Gene names, together with germline sequences, are murine for this receptor. The read ends 1 residue shy of where the CDR3 ends; the end is completed using the germline J gene. The sample belongs to a study of tissue T cells after allogeneic stem cell transplantation (dated by TCRdb to the early 2020s). Regarding the complete study: TCR beta repertoires were profiled across many tissues obtained from research autopsies of patients with and without GVHD, as well as in mouse models of GVHD. On the human side, the study was prospective and observational, with no blinding or randomization.

Here is what the overall study found, with its caveats: Which tissue TCRs were alloreactive or antigen-specific was not determined in the study, and some clones might have been persisting host cells. Few T cell clones were found to be shared across patients, but shared repertoire signatures across patients were revealed in a tissue-specific fashion by motif-based clustering. Within patients, how anatomically similar the tissues were was a key factor in shaping TCR repertoire composition, regardless of disease or transplant status. In both patients and mice, T cells from blood and spleen covered only a limited part of the TCR repertoire found in tissues. A small and clinically heterogeneous patient cohort was studied, and sampling depth was acknowledged as a limitation.

The time point label on this specimen signifies: mouse harvest day 7 after allogeneic transplant. Each mouse graft, delivered by tail vein injection, combined 10^6 splenic CD5+ T cells with 10^7 T-cell-depleted bone marrow cells. A major MHC-mismatch B6 (H2b) into BALB/c (H2d) model was used to model mouse GVHD, and tissues were profiled at day 7 or 14. On day 7 or 14 post-transplant, mouse tissues and retro-orbital blood were harvested with separate sterile tools for each animal, and livers were flushed before harvest. Before genomic DNA isolation with the DNeasy Blood & Tissue Kit, mouse tissues were minced using razor blades in buffered saline. The library was generated by the immunoSEQ multiplex PCR assay. Adaptive Biotechnologies performed TCRbeta CDR3 sequencing at survey depth and reported CDR3 sequences, V/J genes, productive frequency, and template counts. Amplification of TCR beta CDR3 regions was performed from genomic DNA rather than from RNA. The published analysis was carried out like this. Pairwise repertoire overlap between tissues was quantified with Jensen-Shannon divergence, where 1 means complete divergence and 0 identical. Tissues were clustered by single-linkage agglomerative hierarchical clustering of pairwise JSD values and displayed as dendrograms. GLIPH2 was applied to all patient samples using simulation_depth 1000, kmer_min_depth 3, and cdr3_length_cutoff 8, and only groups with more than two unique CDR3s were retained. In a standardized tissue-overlap score, Jaccard GLIPH-group overlap across patients was extrapolated to a standard repertoire size of 1000 clones. Linear mixed-effect models, with tissue as a fixed effect and individual as a random effect, were used to test how diversity related to clinical or experimental variables. Here the immuneACCESS table is served through TCRdb, limited to in-frame sequences with V and J called. Missing clones are a known gap in these copies; in checked studies unresolved V genes cover under half, and the rest lacks a known reason. V and J calls and clone size are as listed in that table; D and trimming were resolved from the DNA. The sample records roughly 6,100 clones, roughly two fifths of which are singletons. The ten largest clones represent approximately 2% of the sample.

The CDR3, cysteine through phenylalanine, is 15 amino acids long. Part of the CDR3 DNA is given, 42 bases translated from base 1. Per the germline V gene (reference sequence), KGHPV is the CDR1 and FQNQEV is the CDR2. Relative to germline, V is 2 bases shorter and J is 0 bases shorter, with 7 bases between their ends. Recombination joined TRBV26 with TRBJ1-4, and perhaps TRBD1 as D gene, on 6 matching bases. The specimen sequenced was skin. This clonotype was sampled from a female BALB/c mouse given C57BL/6 T cells with graft-versus-host disease after an allogeneic hematopoietic cell transplant. Incomplete CDR3 DNA: TGTGCCAGCAGTCTGAGGGGGGTTTCCAACGAAAGATTATTT. Its translation reads: CASSLRGVSNERLF. The whole CDR3 sequence is CASSLRGVSNERLFF.